This entry lists 26 T cell receptor beta chains sequenced from one sample in a study of blood T cell repertoires in COVID-19 (dated by TCRdb to 2018 to 2021). Libraries were built with the immunoSEQ multiplex PCR assay. Imported from immuneACCESS, the table was reduced by TCRdb to in-frame sequences with V and J called. These copies leave out some clones; in studies compared against another copy, an unresolved V gene accounts for under half, and the cause of the remainder is not known. Present in this sample are 60,000 or so clones, 85% to 90% of which were seen just once. Clones ranked in the top ten supply around 8.3% of the sample. Material for sequencing was peripheral blood. The origin of the receptors is a human donor with active COVID-19. The donor label of this sample is uncertain.

This clone occurred a few times. V gene TRBV30 combines with J gene TRBJ2-7; D is perhaps TRBD2 (6 bases). V was pared by 2 bases and J by 6 bases, with 17 bases between. Germline values: CDR1 GTSNPN, CDR2 SVGIG (reference sequence). The CDR3 spans 14 residues. The CDR3 reads CAWSRVGGASEQYF. The CDR3 bases are TGTGCCTGGAGTCGCGTCGGAGGGGCATCCGAGCAGTACTTC. Full variable domain (remainder filled in from reference TRBV30 and TRBJ2-7): SQTIHQWPATLVQPVGSPLSLECTVEGTSNPNLYWYRQAAGRGLQLLFYSVGIGQISSEVPQNLSASRPQDRQFILSSKKLLLSDSGFYLCAWSRVGGASEQYFGPGTRLTVT.

The chain recombines TRBV2 with TRBJ1-5, with D possibly being TRBD1 (5 bases). Germline V CDR1 and CDR2: SNHLY, FYNNEI. V lost 1 base and J lost 11, with 9 bases in between. The CDR3 has 12 amino acids. CDR3 residues: CASSEGGSAQHF. CDR3 DNA sequence: TGTGCCAGCAGTGAAGGGGGCTCGGCCCAGCATTTT.

The CDR3 sequence is CASSLAAGGINEQFF. The CDR3 nucleotides are TGTGCCAGCAGCTTGGCAGCGGGAGGTATAAATGAGCAGTTCTTC. This rearrangement joins TRBV5-6 to TRBJ2-1, with 9 nucleotides matching TRBD2. The germline CDR1 and CDR2 sequences are SGHDT and YYEEEE. The junction had 5 bases not matched to a gene; V was cut back by 0 bases and J by 7 bases. The CDR3 has 15 residues.

The chain couples TRBV7-2 to TRBJ2-3, with a possible D match to TRBD1 (6 bases). CDR1 and CDR2 from the germline V gene are SGHTA and FQGNSA. There are 15 residues in the CDR3. Trimming pared 1 base from V and 2 bases from J, leaving 10 bases between. The CDR3 region has the DNA TGTGCCAGCAGCTTAGAGAACAGGGTCACAGATACGCAGTATTTT. The encoded protein is CASSLENRVTDTQYF.

The genes are TRBV28 and TRBJ2-5; 13 nucleotides agree with TRBD2. The ends lost 7 bases at V and 5 bases at J; junction bases unmatched: 7. CDR1 MDHEN and CDR2 SYDVKM come from the germline V gene. The CDR3 runs to 15 residues. CDR3 in amino acids: CASTSLAGGRETQYF. CDR3 nucleotides: TGTGCCAGCACATCACTAGCGGGAGGGCGGGAGACCCAGTACTTC. Together with reference TRBV28 and TRBJ2-5, the CDR3 gives the full variable domain: DVKVTQSSRYLVKRTGEKVFLECVQDMDHENMFWYRQDPGLGLRLIYFSYDVKMKEKGDIPEGYSVSREKKERFSLILESASTNQTSMYLCASTSLAGGRETQYFGPGTRLLVL.

The chain employs TRBV6-5 and TRBJ2-5; TRBD1 is a possible D gene (6 bases). This CDR3 region has 13 residues. With 4 bases removed from V and 5 bases from J, the gap between germline ends came to 11 bases. Per germline, CDR1 MNHEY and CDR2 SVGAGI. CDR3 amino acids: CASSWGQWETQYF. The CDR3 bases are TGTGCCAGCAGTTGGGGACAATGGGAGACCCAGTACTTC.

This clone occurred once. CDR3 DNA sequence: TGCGCCAGCAGCCAAGATCTATCCAGGAACCCGACGCTACTTAATGAAAAACTGTTTTTT. Translating gives CASSQDLSRNPTLLNEKLFF. The V call is TRBV4-1, the J call TRBJ1-4; D call uncertain. V lost 0 bases and J 4 bases, leaving 24 bases between the germline ends. CDR3 length: 20 amino acids. The germline gives CDR1 MGHRA, CDR2 YSYEKL.

The rearrangement uses TRBV27 and TRBJ2-2, with unresolved D. This CDR3 has 12 amino acids. Germline lookup yields CDR1 MNHEY and CDR2 SMNVEV (reference sequence). V was pared by 6 bases and J by 2 bases, with 4 bases between. This CDR3 reads CASSTNTGELFF. CDR3 coding DNA: TGTGCCAGCAGCACTAACACCGGGGAGCTGTTTTTT.

This chain uses TRBV2 with TRBJ1-2, with TRBD1 matching 8 bases. Germline V gives CDR1 SNHLY, CDR2 FYNNEI. Trimming removed 2 bases from V and 0 bases from J; junction bases left unmatched: 8. This CDR3 is 17 amino acids long. The CDR3 DNA reads TGTGCCAGCAGTGAAAGGGACAGGCAGTCTTCTAACTATGGCTACACCTTC. This codes for CASSERDRQSSNYGYTF. The full variable domain, rest sourced from reference TRBV2 and TRBJ1-2, is EPEVTQTPSHQVTQMGQEVILRCVPISNHLYFYWYRQILGQKVEFLVSFYNNEISEKSEIFDDQFSVERPDGSNFTLKIRSTKLEDSAMYFCASSERDRQSSNYGYTFGSGTRLTVV.

This chain uses TRBV11-2 with TRBJ2-6, with 7 bases lining up with TRBD1. The CDR3 consists of 15 residues. Trimming removed 4 bases from V and 2 bases from J; junction bases left unmatched: 2. Germline V lookup: CDR1 SGHAT, CDR2 FQNNGV. CDR3 nucleotide sequence: TGTGCCAGCAGCTCACAGGGGACTGGGGCCAACGTCCTGACTTTC. Its translation: CASSSQGTGANVLTF.

The chain combines TRBV6-5 with TRBJ1-5; 7 positions agree with TRBD1. With 5 bases clipped from V and 7 bases from J, the junction kept 2 bases outside the gene matches. The CDR3 totals 12 residues. From germline, CDR1 is MNHEY and CDR2 SVGAGI. For the CDR3, the DNA is TGTGCCAGCAGTCGCAGGGGGCAGCCCCAGCATTTT. Translation gives CASSRRGQPQHF.

The chain is built from TRBV5-6 and TRBJ2-1; D possibly corresponds to TRBD2 (6 bases). The length of the CDR3 is 15 residues. Germline V CDR1 and CDR2: SGHDT, YYEEEE. V was pared by 3 bases and J by 7 bases, with 17 bases between. CDR3 residues: CASSWSPTRGNEQFF. CDR3 nucleotide sequence: TGTGCCAGCAGCTGGTCGCCAACCCGGGGGAATGAGCAGTTCTTC.

The chain combines TRBV10-3 with TRBJ2-2; 8 bases are shared with TRBD1. Trimming at V came to 3 bases and at J to 3 bases, leaving 3 bases not matched to a gene. The CDR3 has 15 residues. Per the germline V gene, CDR1 is ENHRY and CDR2 is SYGVKD. The CDR3 protein is CAISETGGYTGELFF. In DNA form, the CDR3 reads TGTGCCATCAGTGAAACAGGGGGATACACCGGGGAGCTGTTTTTT.

The chain joins TRBV7-9 to TRBJ2-1; the D is unclear. The CDR3 loop spans 14 amino acids. Trimming stripped 3 bases from V and 1 base from J, with 7 bases between. Germline V CDR1 and CDR2: SEHNR, FQNEAQ (reference sequence). The chain's CDR3 is CASSLSYSYNEQFF. For the CDR3, the DNA is TGTGCCAGCAGCTTGTCTTATTCCTACAATGAGCAGTTCTTC.

This clone came up once. In nucleotides, the CDR3 is TGTGCCAGTAGTAAAAGGGGGCTGTCCTACAATGAGCAGTTCTTC. Translated, it gives CASSKRGLSYNEQFF. The V call is TRBV19, the J call TRBJ2-1, with 7 bases that match TRBD1. V lost 4 bases, J lost 1 base, and 4 bases stayed unmatched. The CDR3 has 15 residues. In germline, CDR1 is LNHDA, CDR2 SQIVND (reference sequence).

The J gene is TRBJ2-1, the V gene TRBV7-3; 9 bases agree with TRBD2. J lost 3 bases, V lost 2 bases, and 14 bases had no gene match. Germline V lookup: CDR1 SGHTA, CDR2 FQGTGA. This CDR3 has 19 residues. The CDR3 sequence is CASSLRSRAERGDYNEQFF. For the CDR3, the DNA is TGTGCCAGCAGCTTACGAAGTCGGGCGGAGCGGGGGGACTACAATGAGCAGTTCTTC.

This rearrangement joins TRBV28 to TRBJ1-2, with a possible D match to TRBD1 (6 bases). The V gene lost 2 bases and the J gene lost 4 bases, with 14 bases spanning the gap. The CDR3 covers 15 residues. The germline CDR1 and CDR2 sequences are MDHEN and SYDVKM. CDR3 DNA: TGTGCCAGCAGTTTAAATGGGGGCAGGGGCTATGGCTACACCTTC. It translates to CASSLNGGRGYGYTF.

The chain combines TRBV6-5 with TRBJ1-3, with D unresolved. V was trimmed by 7 bases and J by 4 bases, leaving 8 bases between them. CDR1 and CDR2 from the germline V gene are MNHEY and SVGAGI. This CDR3 contains 12 residues. This CDR3 reads CASTSSGNTIYF. CDR3 DNA: TGTGCCAGCACCTCCTCCGGAAACACCATATATTTT.

The chain recombines TRBV18 with TRBJ2-2; D is perhaps TRBD1 (5 bases). This CDR3 is 16 amino acids long. CDR1 and CDR2 (germline): KGHSH, LQKENI. Trimming removed 1 base from V and 3 bases from J, with 12 bases in between. CDR3 region: CASSPLQGADTGELFF. CDR3 DNA sequence: TGTGCCAGCTCACCACTCCAAGGGGCTGACACCGGGGAGCTGTTTTTT. The complete variable domain, with remaining parts taken from reference TRBV18 and TRBJ2-2, reads NAGVMQNPRHLVRRRGQEARLRCSPMKGHSHVYWYRQLPEEGLKFMVYLQKENIIDESGMPKERFSAEFPKEGPSILRIQQVVRGDSAAYFCASSPLQGADTGELFFGEGSRLTVL.

V is TRBV7-3 and J is TRBJ2-4; the D is unclear. This CDR3 spans 16 amino acids. Trimming removed 5 bases from V and 1 base from J, with 15 bases in between. CDR1 is SGHTA and CDR2 is FQGTGA in the germline V gene. CDR3 DNA: TGTGCCAGCAGCCCACGCCACATCGGGGCCAAAAACATTCAGTACTTC. Translation: CASSPRHIGAKNIQYF.

This chain joins TRBV12-5 and TRBJ2-1; D perhaps matches TRBD1 (6 bases). The germline V gene has CDR1 LGHNT and CDR2 FRNRAP. The length of the CDR3 is 12 residues. Trimming took off 5 bases at V and 12 bases at J, with 14 bases between the two ends. CDR3 sequence: CASGQTGPRQFF. The CDR3 region has the DNA TGTGCTAGTGGTCAAACAGGGCCCCGGCAGTTCTTC.

CDR3 loop: CASSLDRGGYEQYF. CDR3 in DNA: TGCGCCAGCAGCTTGGACAGGGGTGGGTACGAGCAGTACTTC. The gene calls are TRBV5-1 and TRBJ2-7, with 7 positions matching TRBD1. Per the germline V gene, CDR1 is SGHRS and CDR2 is YFSETQ. V was pared by 0 bases and J by 4 bases, with 4 bases of the junction left unmatched. This CDR3 comprises 14 residues. The full variable domain, in which reference TRBV5-1 and TRBJ2-7 provide the parts outside the CDR3, is KAGVTQTPRYLIKTRGQQVTLSCSPISGHRSVSWYQQTPGQGLQFLFEYFSETQRNKGNFPGRFSGRQFSNSRSEMNVSTLELGDSALYLCASSLDRGGYEQYFGPGTRLTVT.

This chain connects TRBV9 to TRBJ2-1; 8 bases match TRBD2. In germline, CDR1 is SGDLS, CDR2 YYNGEE. The V and J ends lost 2 bases and 3 bases, in that order; junction bases with no gene match: 7. The CDR3 sequence is 16 residues long. The CDR3 reads CASSVVGGGIYNEQFF. The DNA for the CDR3 is TGTGCCAGCAGCGTGGTCGGGGGGGGTATCTACAATGAGCAGTTCTTC.

V usage is TRBV9 and J usage is TRBJ1-2; D is perhaps TRBD1 (5 bases). The germline V gene has CDR1 SGDLS and CDR2 YYNGEE. The CDR3 runs 15 residues. V was trimmed by 6 bases and J by 5 bases, leaving 20 bases between them. CDR3: CASTEGIPGRYGYTF. The DNA for the CDR3 is TGTGCCAGCACGGAGGGGATACCAGGGAGGTATGGCTACACCTTC.

J is TRBJ2-5 and V is TRBV7-8, with D perhaps matching TRBD1 (5 bases). The CDR3 length is 15 residues. Deletions cut 0 bases from V and 3 bases from J, with 11 bases between. Per germline, CDR1 SGHVS and CDR2 FQNEAQ. For the CDR3, the DNA is TGTGCCAGCAGCTTAGCGCCGCAGGGCAAAGAGACCCAGTACTTC. Protein sequence: CASSLAPQGKETQYF.

Only one count was recorded for this clone. The V call is TRBV4-2, the J call TRBJ2-7, with TRBD2 matching 9 bases. With V trimmed by 0 bases and J by 0 bases, 9 bases remained unmatched. This CDR3 spans 18 amino acids. Germline V lookup: CDR1 LGHNA, CDR2 YNFKEQ. CDR3 coding DNA: TGTGCCAGCAGCCAAGATCGCACTAGCGGGCTGAGCTCCTACGAGCAGTACTTC. The encoded protein is CASSQDRTSGLSSYEQYF.